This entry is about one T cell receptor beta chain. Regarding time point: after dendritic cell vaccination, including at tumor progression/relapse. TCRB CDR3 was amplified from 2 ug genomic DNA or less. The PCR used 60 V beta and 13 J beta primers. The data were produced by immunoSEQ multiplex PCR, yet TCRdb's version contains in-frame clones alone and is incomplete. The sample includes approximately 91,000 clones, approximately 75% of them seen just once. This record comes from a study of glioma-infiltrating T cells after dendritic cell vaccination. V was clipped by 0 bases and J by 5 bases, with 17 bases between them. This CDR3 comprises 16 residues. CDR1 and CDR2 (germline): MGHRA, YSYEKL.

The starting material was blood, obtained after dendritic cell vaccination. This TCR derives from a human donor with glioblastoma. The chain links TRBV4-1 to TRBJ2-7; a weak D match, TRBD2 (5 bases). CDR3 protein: CASSQEFGLRNDEQYF. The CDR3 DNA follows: TGCGCCAGCAGCCAAGAGTTTGGACTCAGGAATGACGAGCAGTACTTC.